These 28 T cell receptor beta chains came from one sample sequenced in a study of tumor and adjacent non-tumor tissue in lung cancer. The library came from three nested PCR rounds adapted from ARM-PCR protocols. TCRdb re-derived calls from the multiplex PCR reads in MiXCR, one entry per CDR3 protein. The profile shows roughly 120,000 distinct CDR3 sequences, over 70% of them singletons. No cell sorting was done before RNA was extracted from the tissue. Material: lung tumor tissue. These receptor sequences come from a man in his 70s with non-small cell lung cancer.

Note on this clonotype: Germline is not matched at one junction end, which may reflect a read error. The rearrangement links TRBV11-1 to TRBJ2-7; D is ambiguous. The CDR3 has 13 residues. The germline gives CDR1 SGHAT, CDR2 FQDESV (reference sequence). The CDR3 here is CTSSLFGGYEQYF. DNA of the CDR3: TGCACCAGTAGCTTGTTTGGTGGATACGAGCAGTACTTC.

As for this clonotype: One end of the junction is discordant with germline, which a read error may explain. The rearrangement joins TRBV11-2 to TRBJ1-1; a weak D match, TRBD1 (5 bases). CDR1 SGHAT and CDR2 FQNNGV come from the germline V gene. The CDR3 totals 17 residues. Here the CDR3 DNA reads TGCGCCAGCAGCTTATGGGGGAGGGATAAGTGGAACACTGAAGTTTTCTTT. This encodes CASSLWGRDKWNTEVFF.

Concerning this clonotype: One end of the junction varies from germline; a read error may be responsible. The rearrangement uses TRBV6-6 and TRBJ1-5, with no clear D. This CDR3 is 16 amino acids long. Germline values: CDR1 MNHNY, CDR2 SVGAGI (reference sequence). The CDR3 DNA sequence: TGTACCAGCAGTCCAGATCCTTCAGGATTTATTCAGCCCCAGCATTTT. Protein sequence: CTSSPDPSGFIQPQHF.

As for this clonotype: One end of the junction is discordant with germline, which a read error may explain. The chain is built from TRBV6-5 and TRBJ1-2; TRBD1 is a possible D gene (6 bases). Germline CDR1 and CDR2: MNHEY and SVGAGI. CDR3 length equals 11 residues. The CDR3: CVSRDNYCYTF. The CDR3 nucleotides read TGTGTCAGCAGGGACAACTATTGCTACACCTTC.

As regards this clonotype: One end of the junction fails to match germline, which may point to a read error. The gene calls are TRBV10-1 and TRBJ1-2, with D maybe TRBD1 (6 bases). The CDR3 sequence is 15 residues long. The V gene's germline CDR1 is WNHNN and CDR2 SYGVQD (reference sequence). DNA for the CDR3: TGCGCAAGCAGTGAGCCGACAGGCCAACCCTATGGCTACATCTTC. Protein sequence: CASSEPTGQPYGYIF.

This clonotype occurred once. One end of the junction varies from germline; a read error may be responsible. The CDR3 loop reads CTSKFSGERVAFF. Here the CDR3 DNA reads TGTACCAGCAAATTTTCGGGGGAGCGCGTTGCTTTCTTT. The chain joins TRBV11-2 to TRBJ1-1; D possibly corresponds to TRBD1 (5 bases). The CDR3 sequence is 13 residues long. Germline V gene lookup returns CDR1 SGHAT and CDR2 FQNNGV.

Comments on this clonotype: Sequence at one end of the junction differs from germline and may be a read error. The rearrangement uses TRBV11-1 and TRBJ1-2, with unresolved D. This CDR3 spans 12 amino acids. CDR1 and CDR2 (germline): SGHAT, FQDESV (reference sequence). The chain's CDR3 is CASSLYRHGYTF. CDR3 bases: TGTGCCAGCAGCTTATACCGACATGGCTACACGTTC.

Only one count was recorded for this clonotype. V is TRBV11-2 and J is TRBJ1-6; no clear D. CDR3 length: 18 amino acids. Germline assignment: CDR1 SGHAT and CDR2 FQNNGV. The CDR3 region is CISGSRRGGSSYNSPLHF. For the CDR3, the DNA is TGTATCAGCGGCTCACGACGGGGAGGAAGTTCCTATAATTCACCCCTCCACTTT.

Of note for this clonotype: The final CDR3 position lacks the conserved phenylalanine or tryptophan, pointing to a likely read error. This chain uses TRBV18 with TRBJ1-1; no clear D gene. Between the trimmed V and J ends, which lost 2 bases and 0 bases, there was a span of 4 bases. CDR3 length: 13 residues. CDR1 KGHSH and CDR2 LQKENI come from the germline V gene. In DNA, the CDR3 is TGTGCCAGCTCACCAGGGTTGAACACTGAAGCTTTCTTA. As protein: CASSPGLNTEAFL.

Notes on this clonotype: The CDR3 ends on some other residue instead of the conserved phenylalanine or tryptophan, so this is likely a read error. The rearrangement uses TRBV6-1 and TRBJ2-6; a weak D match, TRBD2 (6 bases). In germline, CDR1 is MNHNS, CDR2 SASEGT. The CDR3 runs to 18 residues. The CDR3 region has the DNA TGTGCCAGCAATCCGGGAGTAGCGGCACACTCTGGGGTCAACGTCCTGACTTTA. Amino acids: CASNPGVAAHSGVNVLTL.

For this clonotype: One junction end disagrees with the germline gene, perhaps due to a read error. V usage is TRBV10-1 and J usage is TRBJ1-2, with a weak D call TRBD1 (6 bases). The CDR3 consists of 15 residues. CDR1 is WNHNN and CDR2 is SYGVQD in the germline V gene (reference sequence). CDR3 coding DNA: TGCGCCAGCGGTGAGTCGACAGGCCAATCTTATGGCTACACCTTC. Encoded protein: CASGESTGQSYGYTF.

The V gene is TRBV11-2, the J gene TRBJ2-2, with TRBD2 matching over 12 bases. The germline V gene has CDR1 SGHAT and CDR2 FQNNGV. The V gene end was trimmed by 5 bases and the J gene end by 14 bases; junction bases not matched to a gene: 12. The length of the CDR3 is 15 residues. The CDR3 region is CASSPLAGGTGGLFF. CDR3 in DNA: TGTGCCAGCAGCCCCCTAGCGGGAGGGACCGGGGGACTGTTTTTT.

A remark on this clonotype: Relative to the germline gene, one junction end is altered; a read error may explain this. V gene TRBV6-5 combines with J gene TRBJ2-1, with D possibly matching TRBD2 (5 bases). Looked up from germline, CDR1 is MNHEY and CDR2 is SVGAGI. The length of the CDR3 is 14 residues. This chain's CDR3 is CASGYRPAGDEQFF. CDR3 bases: TGTGCCAGCGGTTATCGTCCTGCCGGGGATGAGCAGTTCTTC.

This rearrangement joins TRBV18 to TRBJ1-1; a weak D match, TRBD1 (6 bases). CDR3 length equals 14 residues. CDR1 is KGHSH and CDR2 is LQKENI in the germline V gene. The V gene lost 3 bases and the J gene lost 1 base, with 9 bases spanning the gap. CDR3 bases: TGTGCCAGCTCACCCATACAGGGGAACACTGAAGCTTTCTTT. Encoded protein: CASSPIQGNTEAFF.

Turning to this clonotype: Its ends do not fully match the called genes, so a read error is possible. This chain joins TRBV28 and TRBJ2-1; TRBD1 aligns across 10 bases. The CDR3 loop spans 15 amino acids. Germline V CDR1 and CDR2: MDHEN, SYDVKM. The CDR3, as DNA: TGTGACAGCTGTCGACTGGGACAGGGGCGTCGTGAGCAGTTCTTC. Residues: CDSCRLGQGRREQFF.

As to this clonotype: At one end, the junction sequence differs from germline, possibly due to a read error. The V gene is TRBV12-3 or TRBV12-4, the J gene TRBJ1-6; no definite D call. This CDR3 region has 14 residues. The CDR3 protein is CVSSLYGINSLLHF. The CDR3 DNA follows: TGTGTCAGCAGTTTATATGGAATCAATTCACTCCTCCACTTT.

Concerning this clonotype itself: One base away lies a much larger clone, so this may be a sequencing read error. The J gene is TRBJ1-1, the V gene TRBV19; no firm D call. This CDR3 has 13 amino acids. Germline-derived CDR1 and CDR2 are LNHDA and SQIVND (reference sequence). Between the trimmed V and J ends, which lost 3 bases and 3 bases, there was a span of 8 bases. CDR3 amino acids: CASSIERYTEAFF. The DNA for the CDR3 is TGTGCCAGTAGTATTGAACGGTACACTGAAGCTTTCTTT.

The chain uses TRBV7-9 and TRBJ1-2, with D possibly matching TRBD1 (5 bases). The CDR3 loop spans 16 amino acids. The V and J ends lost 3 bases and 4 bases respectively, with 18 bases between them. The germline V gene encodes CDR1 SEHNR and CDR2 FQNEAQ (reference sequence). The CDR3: CASSFTWDQNVYGYTF. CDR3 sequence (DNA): TGTGCCAGCAGCTTTACCTGGGACCAGAACGTCTATGGCTACACCTTC.

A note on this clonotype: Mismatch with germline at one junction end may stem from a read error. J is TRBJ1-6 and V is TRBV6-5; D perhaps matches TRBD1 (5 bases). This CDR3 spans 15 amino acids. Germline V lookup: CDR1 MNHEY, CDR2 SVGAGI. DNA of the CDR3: TGTGCCAGCAGTTTCTCCGACAGTAAAAATTCACCCCTCCGCTTT. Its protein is CASSFSDSKNSPLRF.

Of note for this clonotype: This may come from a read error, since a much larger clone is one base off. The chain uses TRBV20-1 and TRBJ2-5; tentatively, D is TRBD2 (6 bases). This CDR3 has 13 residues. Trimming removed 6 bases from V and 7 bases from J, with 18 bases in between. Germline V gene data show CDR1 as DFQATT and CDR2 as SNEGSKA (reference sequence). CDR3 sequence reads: CSAVGTAKSTQYF. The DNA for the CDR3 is TGCAGTGCCGTCGGGACTGCGAAATCGACCCAGTACTTC.

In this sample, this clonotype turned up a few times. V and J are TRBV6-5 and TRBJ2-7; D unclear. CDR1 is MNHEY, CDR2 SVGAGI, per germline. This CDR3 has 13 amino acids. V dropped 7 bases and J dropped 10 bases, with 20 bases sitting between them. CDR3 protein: CASNSPEVIDQYF. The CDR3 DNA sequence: TGTGCCAGCAATTCGCCCGAAGTCATCGATCAGTACTTC.

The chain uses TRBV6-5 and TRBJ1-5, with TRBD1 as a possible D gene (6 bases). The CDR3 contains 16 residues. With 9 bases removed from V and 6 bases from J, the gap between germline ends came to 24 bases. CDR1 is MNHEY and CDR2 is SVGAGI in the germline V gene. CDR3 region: CASSTRVGTTGQPQHF. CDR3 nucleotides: TGTGCCAGTAGTACCCGGGTGGGGACAACGGGTCAGCCCCAGCATTTT.

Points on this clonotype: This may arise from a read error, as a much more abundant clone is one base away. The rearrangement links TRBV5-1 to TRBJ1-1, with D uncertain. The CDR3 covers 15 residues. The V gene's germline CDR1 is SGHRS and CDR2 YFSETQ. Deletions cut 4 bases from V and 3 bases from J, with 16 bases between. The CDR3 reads CASSVDNPRDTEAFF. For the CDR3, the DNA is TGCGCCAGCAGCGTTGACAATCCCCGGGACACTGAAGCTTTCTTT.

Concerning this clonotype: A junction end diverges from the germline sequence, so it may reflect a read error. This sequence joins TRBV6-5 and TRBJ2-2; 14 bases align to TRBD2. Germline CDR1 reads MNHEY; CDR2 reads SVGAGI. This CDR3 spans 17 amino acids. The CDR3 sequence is CASNSTGLAGGTGELFF. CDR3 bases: TGCGCCAGCAATTCCACCGGACTAGCGGGGGGTACCGGGGAGCTATTTTTT.

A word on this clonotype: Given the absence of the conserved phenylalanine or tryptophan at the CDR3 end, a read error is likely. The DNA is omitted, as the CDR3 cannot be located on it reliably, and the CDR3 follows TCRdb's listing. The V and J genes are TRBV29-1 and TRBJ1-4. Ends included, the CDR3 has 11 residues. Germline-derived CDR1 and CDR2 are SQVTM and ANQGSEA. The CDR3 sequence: CSVGYNEKLFI.

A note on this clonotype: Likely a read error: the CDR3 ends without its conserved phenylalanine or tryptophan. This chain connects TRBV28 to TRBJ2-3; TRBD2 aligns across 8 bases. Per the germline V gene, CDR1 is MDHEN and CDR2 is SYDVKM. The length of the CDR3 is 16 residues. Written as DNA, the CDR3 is TGTGCCAGCAGGCGTGCGAAGGGACTAGGCACAGGTACGCAGTATTCT. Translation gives CASRRAKGLGTGTQYS.

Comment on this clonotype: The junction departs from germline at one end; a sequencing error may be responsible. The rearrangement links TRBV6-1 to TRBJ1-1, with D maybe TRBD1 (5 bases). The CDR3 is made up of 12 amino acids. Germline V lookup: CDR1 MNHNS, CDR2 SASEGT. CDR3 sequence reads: CASRGSGAEDLF. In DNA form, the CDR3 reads TGTGCCAGCAGGGGGTCTGGGGCTGAAGATCTCTTT.

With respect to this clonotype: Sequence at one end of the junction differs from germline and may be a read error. The CDR3 DNA reads as TGTGGCAGCAGGTCAACCACGAGGGACGAGCAGTACTTC. This codes for CGSRSTTRDEQYF. The chain joins TRBV13 to TRBJ2-7, with a tentative D call TRBD2 (5 bases). The CDR3 is made up of 13 amino acids. Germline CDR1 PRHDT, CDR2 FYEKMQ (reference sequence).